One T cell receptor beta chain is described in this entry. This sample was taken from a study of blood T cell repertoires in COVID-19. Study information: Material from acute and convalescent COVID-19 was sourced from the United States, Italy and Spain. Sample material is recorded as cDNA or gDNA derived from T cells, B-cell-depleted T cells, or PBMCs.

Source study methods: Nucleated cell counts were estimated from reference gene primer amplification. Profiled with immunoSEQ multiplex PCR; TCRdb holds only in-frame clones, not every one. The D gene and trimming were derived from the DNA, and the V and J assignments and clone size from that table. The sample shows approximately 94,000 clones, more than 75% of them seen only once. This receptor was identified in a human donor in a cohort sampled during active COVID-19. The sample was peripheral blood.

In DNA, the CDR3 is TGTGCCAGTAGTATAAAGGGACAGGGTGTTCATGGCTACACCTTC. This codes for CASSIKGQGVHGYTF. The chain combines TRBV19 with TRBJ1-2, with 9 bases fitting TRBD1. Trimming removed 2 bases from V and 6 bases from J; junction bases left unmatched: 7. The CDR3 sequence is 15 residues long. Germline CDR1 is LNHDA and CDR2 is SQIVND (reference sequence).